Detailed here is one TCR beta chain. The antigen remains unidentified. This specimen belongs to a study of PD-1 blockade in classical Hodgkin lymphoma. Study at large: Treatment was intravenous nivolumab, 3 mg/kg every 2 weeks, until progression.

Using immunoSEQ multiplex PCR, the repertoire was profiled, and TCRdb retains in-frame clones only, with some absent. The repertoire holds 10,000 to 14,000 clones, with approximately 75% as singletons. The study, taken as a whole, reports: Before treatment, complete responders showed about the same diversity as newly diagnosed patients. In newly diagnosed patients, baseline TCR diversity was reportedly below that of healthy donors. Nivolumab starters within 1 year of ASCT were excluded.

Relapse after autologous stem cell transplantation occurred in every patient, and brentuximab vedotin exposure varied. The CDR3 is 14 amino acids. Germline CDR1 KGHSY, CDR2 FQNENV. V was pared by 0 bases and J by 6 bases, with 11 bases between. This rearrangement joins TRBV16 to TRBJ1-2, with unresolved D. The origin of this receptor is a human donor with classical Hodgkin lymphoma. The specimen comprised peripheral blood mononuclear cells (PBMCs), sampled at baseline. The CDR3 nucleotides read TGTGCCAGCAGCCAATCCCCGCCGGGCAATGGCTACACCTTC. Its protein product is CASSQSPPGNGYTF.